The 10 T cell receptor beta chains in this list originate from one sample, sequenced in a study of neurological immune-mediated disorders. TCRdb itself ran the 5' RACE reads through MiXCR, one entry per CDR3 protein. This sample has 90,000 to 150,000 distinct CDR3 sequences, with roughly 3.2% found just once. Sequenced sample: PBMCs. These TCRs come from a woman aged 25 to 39 with multiple sclerosis.

The chain uses TRBV6-2 or TRBV6-3 and TRBJ2-1; D remains unclear. The germline CDR1 and CDR2 sequences are MNHEY and SVGEGT. The CDR3 loop spans 13 amino acids. Trimming stripped 5 bases from V and 10 bases from J, with 15 bases between. CDR3 residues: CASSLSIAWEQFF. The CDR3, as DNA: TGTGCCAGCAGTCTATCTATAGCATGGGAGCAGTTCTTC.

This clonotype was seen many times. V and J are TRBV6-6 and TRBJ1-2; D might be TRBD1 (5 bases). This CDR3 comprises 13 residues. The V gene's germline CDR1 is MNHNY and CDR2 SVGAGI (reference sequence). Trimming removed 7 bases from V and 4 bases from J, with 13 bases in between. The CDR3 DNA sequence: TGTGCCAGCACGGGGGACTGGGTCTATGGCTACACCTTC. It codes for CASTGDWVYGYTF.

This clonotype was seen only a few times. J is TRBJ1-5 and V is TRBV12-3 or TRBV12-4; D gene unclear. Trimming took off 6 bases at V and 6 bases at J, with 6 bases between the two ends. CDR3 length: 11 amino acids. The DNA of the CDR3 is TGTGCCAGCAGCAGAGGTCAGCCCCAGCATTTT. This gives the protein CASSRGQPQHF.

This clonotype was detected many times. The gene calls are TRBV6-6 and TRBJ1-2; 10 nucleotides agree with TRBD1. The trim removed 3 bases at V and 8 bases at J, leaving 3 bases unmatched. The CDR3 spans 13 residues. Germline V CDR1 and CDR2: MNHNY, SVGAGI (reference sequence). The CDR3: CASSYGQGDGYTF. The CDR3 coding sequence is TGTGCCAGCAGTTATGGACAGGGGGACGGCTACACCTTC.

This clonotype has a count of ten or more. This chain uses TRBV3-1 with TRBJ2-7; no definite D call. V gave up 1 base and J gave up 1 base, with 20 bases separating them. In germline, CDR1 is LGHDT, CDR2 YNNKEL (reference sequence). The CDR3 runs 18 residues. The DNA for the CDR3 is TGTGCCAGCAGCCAAGTAGGTGGGGAAGGCAAGGGATCCTACGAGCAGTACTTC. It yields the protein CASSQVGGEGKGSYEQYF.

J is TRBJ2-1 and V is TRBV20-1; weak D call: TRBD1 (6 bases). The CDR3 runs 15 residues. CDR1 and CDR2 (germline): DFQATT, SNEGSKA (reference sequence). Trimming left V 3 bases short and J 0 bases short, with 12 bases between. CDR3 nucleotide sequence: TGCAGTGCTAGCGACACAGGGCGCTCCTACAATGAGCAGTTCTTC. This sequence encodes CSASDTGRSYNEQFF.

This clonotype has a count of ten or more. V and J are TRBV27 and TRBJ2-7; possible D gene TRBD2, 6 bases. With 3 bases removed from V and 5 bases from J, the gap between germline ends came to 20 bases. The CDR3 runs to 16 residues. CDR1 is MNHEY and CDR2 is SMNVEV in the germline V gene (reference sequence). The CDR3 is CASSFSTGTALDEQYF. CDR3 nucleotides: TGTGCCAGCAGTTTTTCAACCGGGACTGCCCTCGACGAGCAGTACTTC.

This clonotype came up many times. The chain's CDR3 is CATLWGETDTQYF. CDR3 nucleotide sequence: TGTGCCACCCTCTGGGGGGAGACAGATACGCAGTATTTT. The chain uses TRBV7-9 and TRBJ2-3; tentative D call: TRBD2 (6 bases). The CDR3 spans 13 residues. V lost 10 bases and J 3 bases, leaving 14 bases between the germline ends. CDR1 and CDR2 from the germline V gene are SEHNR and FQNEAQ (reference sequence).

This clonotype was detected many times. The gene calls are TRBV20-1 and TRBJ2-3, with D possibly matching TRBD2 (6 bases). Germline CDR1 is DFQATT and CDR2 is SNEGSKA (reference sequence). The CDR3 has 14 amino acids. Between the trimmed V and J ends, which lost 3 bases and 2 bases, there was a span of 12 bases. The DNA for the CDR3 is TGCAGTGCTAGGGACTACCTTAACACAGATACGCAGTATTTT. Amino acids: CSARDYLNTDTQYF.

Ten or more counts support this clonotype. The chain couples TRBV12-3 or TRBV12-4 to TRBJ2-3; no reliable D call. Trimming left V 5 bases short and J 2 bases short, with 14 bases between. The CDR3 covers 15 residues. DNA for the CDR3: TGTGCCAGCAGTCCTTCTCCCATCCTCACAGATACGCAGTATTTT. Its translation is CASSPSPILTDTQYF.